This TCR beta chain was captured in a study of shared clonotypes between healthy human individuals. General study results and limits: Generation probabilities of non-shared clonotypes were lower (relative to those shared by all four donors). Researchers found naive subsets generally carried larger estimated richness than memory subsets.

Notes on this clone: Antigen unknown.

Repertoires were generated with immunoSEQ multiplex PCR, while TCRdb's copy carries only in-frame clones and drops some. This table has 1 million to 1.2 million clones, 70% to 80% appearing once. Trimming cost V 6 bases and J 2 bases, with 16 bases left between them. This CDR3 has 16 residues. CDR1 SNHLY and CDR2 FYNNEI come from the germline V gene. Naive CD45RA+ and memory CD45RA-negative subsets were split from CD4+ cells. The sequence derives from a man younger than 30 in good health. Some clones in this sample may be carry-over from other donors' samples. Sequencing was done on a sample of memory CD4+ T cells from PBMCs. As to subset: CD45RA-negative fraction. The V and J genes are TRBV2 and TRBJ2-2, with a tentative D call TRBD2 (6 bases). This chain's CDR3 is CASSAQGLLNTGELFF. For the CDR3, the DNA is TGTGCCAGCAGCGCCCAGGGACTGCTTAACACCGGGGAGCTGTTTTTT.